This note documents a single T cell receptor beta chain sequence. Its antigen is unidentified. This record comes from a study of shared clonotypes between healthy human individuals. The V gene lost 7 bases and the J gene lost 6 bases, with 12 bases spanning the gap. The CDR3 totals 11 residues. The germline V gene has CDR1 SQVTM and CDR2 ANQGSEA. Naive CD8 cells were CD45RO-negative, positively selected for CCR7, excluding terminally differentiated effector memory CD45RA+ cells. The test was conducted at deep level. Assay used: immunoSEQ multiplex PCR; TCRdb lists only in-frame clones, some missing. The sample has roughly 650,000 clones; approximately 96% are singletons. General study findings and limits: Estimated richness was generally greater in naive than memory subsets.

The specimen sequenced was naive CD8+ T cells sorted from blood. The source is a woman younger than 45 in good health. The chain employs TRBV29-1 and TRBJ1-2; no definite D call. The CDR3 DNA sequence: TGCAGCGCCCGACACGGAGATGGCTACACCTTC. Amino acids: CSARHGDGYTF.